These 21 T cell receptor beta chains were all obtained from the same sample, sequenced in a study of naive and memory T cell subsets. An equimolar mix of two oligonucleotides served as the beta constant-region primer for TRBC1 and TRBC2. Nested alpha and beta constant-region primers with the SP2 primer drove four PCR rounds on ligated cDNA. From the UMI-ligation and nested PCR reads, TCRdb called clonotypes with MiXCR, one entry per CDR3 protein. The repertoire holds 150,000 or so distinct CDR3 sequences, approximately 22% seen once, with 0.11% in the top ten. No antigens are known for them. Broader study findings: Especially in CD8 cells, naive repertoires contained a few larger clonotypes, possibly CD45RA-re-expressing memory cells.

The sequenced material came from naive CD4+ T cells from blood. The receptors were sampled from a human donor in good health.

This clonotype was observed a few times. V and J are TRBV24-1 and TRBJ2-1; 11 bases agree with TRBD1. Trimming took 4 bases from V and 8 from J; bases not matched to a gene: 9. Germline V gives CDR1 KGHDR, CDR2 SFDVKD. The CDR3 covers 16 residues. This chain's CDR3 is CATSDSDRGRIHEQFF. The CDR3 bases are TGTGCCACCAGTGACTCGGACAGGGGGCGCATCCATGAGCAGTTCTTC.

V is TRBV21-1 and J is TRBJ2-7. TRBV21-1 is a documented pseudogene. The CDR3 loop spans 11 amino acids. The CDR3 coding sequence is TGTGCCAGCAGCCCCGTCTTCGAGCAGTACTTC. It encodes CASSPVFEQYF.

The chain combines TRBV7-2 with TRBJ1-2; D might be TRBD1 (6 bases). With 3 bases removed from V and 4 bases from J, the gap between germline ends came to 21 bases. The CDR3 sequence is 17 residues long. Germline lookup yields CDR1 SGHTA and CDR2 FQGNSA. CDR3 sequence: CASSLGGQGGTTYGYTF. For the CDR3, the DNA is TGTGCCAGCAGCTTGGGGGGACAAGGGGGGACCACCTATGGCTACACCTTC.

V is TRBV7-2 and J is TRBJ2-1; D is unresolved. CDR1 and CDR2 (germline): SGHTA, FQGNSA. V lost 6 bases, J lost 6 bases, and 15 bases lay in between. CDR3 length: 14 residues. DNA for the CDR3: TGTGCCAGCAGGGATTACTTTAGCCGCAATGAGCAGTTCTTC. Protein: CASRDYFSRNEQFF. Drawing the rest from reference TRBV7-2 and TRBJ2-1, the complete variable domain is GAGVSQSPSNKVTEKGKDVELRCDPISGHTALYWYRQSLGQGLEFLIYFQGNSAPDKSGLPSDRFSAERTGGSVSTLTIQRTQQEDSAVYLCASRDYFSRNEQFFGPGTRLTVL.

The chain recombines TRBV20-1 with TRBJ2-3; 10 nucleotides line up with TRBD2. Unmatched junction bases numbered 8, after V lost 4 bases and J lost 4 bases. CDR3 length: 15 residues. Germline assignment: CDR1 DFQATT and CDR2 SNEGSKA (reference sequence). CDR3 DNA sequence: TGCAGTGCTACGCCCGGACTAGCGGCATCAGATACGCAGTATTTT. Residues: CSATPGLAASDTQYF.

The rearrangement joins TRBV27 to TRBJ1-4, with 7 bases fitting TRBD1. CDR3 length equals 13 residues. CDR1 and CDR2 (germline): MNHEY, SMNVEV (reference sequence). The trim removed 6 bases at V and 8 bases at J, leaving 6 bases unmatched. The CDR3 reads CASRRDSEEKLFF. The CDR3 DNA reads TGTGCCAGCAGACGGGACAGTGAAGAAAAACTGTTTTTT.

This clonotype was observed a handful of times. The J gene is TRBJ1-2, the V gene TRBV13, with TRBD1 identical over 9 bases. The trim removed 6 bases at V and 4 bases at J, leaving 9 bases unmatched. Germline-derived CDR1 and CDR2 are PRHDT and FYEKMQ (reference sequence). The length of the CDR3 is 15 residues. CDR3 amino acids: CASRPTGGRVYGYTF. In nucleotides, the CDR3 is TGTGCCAGCAGACCCACAGGGGGCCGCGTCTATGGCTACACCTTC.

This clonotype was seen a few times. The chain couples TRBV28 to TRBJ2-5; tentatively, D is TRBD1 or TRBD2 (5 bases each). In germline, CDR1 is MDHEN, CDR2 SYDVKM. The CDR3 totals 15 residues. V was trimmed by 6 bases and J by 1 base, leaving 15 bases between them. CDR3 in amino acids: CASSRGRGVQETQYF. The CDR3 DNA is TGTGCCAGCAGCCGGGGTAGGGGAGTCCAAGAGACCCAGTACTTC.

This clonotype was detected once. This sequence joins TRBV20-1 and TRBJ1-2, with a tentative D call TRBD1 (6 bases). Deletions cut 4 bases from V and 0 bases from J, with 12 bases between. From germline, CDR1 is DFQATT and CDR2 SNEGSKA (reference sequence). The CDR3 has 14 amino acids. The CDR3 region has the DNA TGCAGTGCTACACCGGACAGCCCTAACTATGGCTACACCTTC. Translating it yields CSATPDSPNYGYTF.

J is TRBJ1-5 and V is TRBV11-2; D unresolved. The CDR3 sequence is 13 residues long. In germline, CDR1 is SGHAT, CDR2 FQNNGV. Trimming stripped 2 bases from V and 6 bases from J, with 8 bases between. CDR3 region: CASSLSRAQPQHF. The CDR3, as DNA: TGTGCCAGCAGCTTATCACGGGCTCAGCCCCAGCATTTT.

This clonotype has just a few counts. The V gene is TRBV5-1, the J gene TRBJ2-1; maybe TRBD1 (6 bases). Germline V gene data show CDR1 as SGHRS and CDR2 as YFSETQ. The CDR3 consists of 13 residues. The V and J ends lost 4 bases and 5 bases respectively, with 10 bases between them. The CDR3 reads CASSRGGDNEQFF. The CDR3 DNA reads as TGCGCCAGCAGCCGTGGGGGCGACAATGAGCAGTTCTTC.

J is TRBJ2-1 and V is TRBV30; a weak D match, TRBD2 (5 bases). This CDR3 spans 14 amino acids. V was clipped by 0 bases and J by 4 bases, with 10 bases between them. Per the germline V gene, CDR1 is GTSNPN and CDR2 is SVGIG (reference sequence). CDR3 amino acids: CAWSVKRPYNEQFF. The CDR3 nucleotides are TGTGCCTGGAGTGTGAAGCGGCCTTACAATGAGCAGTTCTTC.

The chain carries TRBV7-9 and TRBJ2-5, with 7 positions matching TRBD1. The CDR3 consists of 13 residues. V shed 4 bases and J 4 bases; nucleotides not matched to a gene: 3. Germline values: CDR1 SEHNR, CDR2 FQNEAQ (reference sequence). CDR3 coding DNA: TGTGCCAGCAGCTACAGACAGGGAGAGACCCAGTACTTC. Encoded protein: CASSYRQGETQYF.

The chain recombines TRBV14 with TRBJ2-7, with D perhaps matching TRBD1 (6 bases). CDR3 length: 13 residues. Trimming took 1 base from V and 11 from J, leaving 15 bases between them. Germline V gene sequence: CDR1 SGHDN, CDR2 FVKESK. CDR3: CASSQVTGKGKYF. The CDR3 DNA is TGTGCCAGCAGCCAAGTTACAGGGAAGGGGAAGTACTTC.

J is TRBJ2-3 and V is TRBV28, with TRBD1 matching 9 bases. The V gene's germline CDR1 is MDHEN and CDR2 SYDVKM. The junction had 7 bases not matched to a gene; V was cut back by 4 bases and J by 5 bases. This CDR3 spans 15 amino acids. CDR3: CASSSRDRVKDTQYF. In DNA, the CDR3 is TGTGCCAGCAGTTCCCGGGACAGGGTTAAAGATACGCAGTATTTT.

This clonotype was found a few times. V gene TRBV3-1 combines with J gene TRBJ2-3, with a possible D match to TRBD2 (5 bases). Germline CDR1 is LGHDT and CDR2 is YNNKEL (reference sequence). This CDR3 region has 13 residues. V dropped 4 bases and J dropped 6 bases, with 11 bases sitting between them. CDR3 nucleotide sequence: TGTGCCAGCAGCCCCGTGTCGGGGGATACGCAGTATTTT. The encoded protein is CASSPVSGDTQYF.

In this sample, this clonotype turned up a few times. This chain joins TRBV3-1 and TRBJ1-4, with D possibly being TRBD1 (6 bases). The CDR3 totals 17 residues. Trimming removed 0 bases from V and 0 bases from J, with 11 bases in between. Germline CDR1 is LGHDT and CDR2 is YNNKEL (reference sequence). The CDR3 region has the DNA TGTGCCAGCAGCCAAGATCGGGACACAGCAACTAATGAAAAACTGTTTTTT. Protein product: CASSQDRDTATNEKLFF. Based on the CDR3 plus reference TRBV3-1 and TRBJ1-4, the full variable domain is DTAVSQTPKYLVTQMGNDKSIKCEQNLGHDTMYWYKQDSKKFLKIMFSYNNKELIINETVPNRFSPKSPDKAHLNLHINSLELGDSAVYFCASSQDRDTATNEKLFFGSGTQLSVL.

The rearrangement joins TRBV24-1 to TRBJ2-3, with D perhaps matching TRBD2 (6 bases). V lost 3 bases to trimming and J lost 2 bases, with 11 bases between them. This CDR3 is built from 15 residues. Germline V CDR1 and CDR2: KGHDR, SFDVKD. The CDR3 sequence: CATSDPRTTTDTQYF. For the CDR3, the DNA is TGTGCCACCAGTGATCCCCGGACTACCACAGATACGCAGTATTTT.

This chain joins TRBV7-9 and TRBJ2-5; TRBD1 matches 7 bases. The trim removed 9 bases at V and 2 bases at J, leaving 6 bases unmatched. Germline CDR1 is SEHNR and CDR2 is FQNEAQ (reference sequence). This CDR3 has 13 amino acids. The CDR3 bases are TGTGCCAGTCACAGGGGCGATCAAGAGACCCAGTACTTC. Translation gives CASHRGDQETQYF.

This clonotype was recorded many times. The V gene is TRBV7-9, the J gene TRBJ1-2; D remains ambiguous. The CDR3 is 13 amino acids. CDR1 SEHNR and CDR2 FQNEAQ come from the germline V gene (reference sequence). Trimming removed 5 bases from V and 6 bases from J, with 13 bases in between. The CDR3 DNA reads TGTGCCAGCAGCCGAACAGCGGTAGATGGCTACACCTTC. This encodes CASSRTAVDGYTF. Supplemented by reference TRBV7-9 and TRBJ1-2, the full variable domain reads DTGVSQNPRHKITKRGQNVTFRCDPISEHNRLYWYRQTLGQGPEFLTYFQNEAQLEKSRLLSDRFSAERPKGSFSTLEIQRTEQGDSAMYLCASSRTAVDGYTFGSGTRLTVV.

This clonotype was recorded a few times. The CDR3 spells CATSREKSPIYEQYF. DNA of the CDR3: TGTGCCACCAGCAGAGAAAAGTCCCCCATCTACGAGCAGTACTTC. The gene calls are TRBV15 and TRBJ2-7; no clear D gene. Trimming took off 0 bases at V and 3 bases at J, with 12 bases between the two ends. CDR3 size: 15 residues. The V gene's germline CDR1 is LNHNV and CDR2 YYDKDF (reference sequence).